This TCR beta chain was recorded in a study of graft-versus-host responses after intestinal transplantation. Overall study context: Recipients had transplants, and these were multivisceral, liver-intestinal, or isolated intestinal.

Some clones are missing from TCRdb's copy, which holds only in-frame ones; the method was immunoSEQ multiplex PCR. The sample contains 85,000 to 100,000 clones, 92% of which appear only once. Broader study findings: High graft-versus-host to host-versus-graft clonal ratios were seen in allografts of patients with graft-donor T cell macrochimerism. There were GvH clones found in recipient marrow, and some of them appeared first in ileum or blood.

V shed 7 bases and J 5 bases; nucleotides not matched to a gene: 8. Germline V gene data show CDR1 as SNHLY and CDR2 as FYNNEI. The CDR3 length is 15 residues. Concerning this clone: Its antigen is not identified.

The sequence was collected from a human donor who received an intestinal transplant. This rearrangement joins TRBV2 to TRBJ2-1, with 10 nucleotides matching TRBD2. The input for sequencing was unstimulated CD4+ T cells sorted from spleen or lymph node cells, taken before intestinal transplant. The CDR3 DNA reads TGTGCCAGCACCTCGGGACTAGCGAATCACAATGAGCAGTTCTTC. This encodes CASTSGLANHNEQFF.